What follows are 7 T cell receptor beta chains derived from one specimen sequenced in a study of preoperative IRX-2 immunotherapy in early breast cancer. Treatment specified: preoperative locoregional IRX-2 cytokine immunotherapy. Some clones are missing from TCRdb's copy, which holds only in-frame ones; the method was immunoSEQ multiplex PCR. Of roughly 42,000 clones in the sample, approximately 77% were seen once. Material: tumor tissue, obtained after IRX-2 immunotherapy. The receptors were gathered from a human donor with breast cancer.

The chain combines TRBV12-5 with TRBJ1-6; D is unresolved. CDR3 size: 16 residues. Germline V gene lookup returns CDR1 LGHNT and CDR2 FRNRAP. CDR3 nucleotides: TGTGCCAGCACCCGCGGGGTCGGGTCCTATAATTCACCCCTCCACTTT. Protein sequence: CASTRGVGSYNSPLHF. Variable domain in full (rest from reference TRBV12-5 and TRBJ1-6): DARVTQTPRHKVTEMGQEVTMRCQPILGHNTVFWYRQTMMQGLELLAYFRNRAPLDDSGMPKDRFSAEMPDATLATLKIQPSEPRDSAVYFCASTRGVGSYNSPLHFGNGTRLTVT.

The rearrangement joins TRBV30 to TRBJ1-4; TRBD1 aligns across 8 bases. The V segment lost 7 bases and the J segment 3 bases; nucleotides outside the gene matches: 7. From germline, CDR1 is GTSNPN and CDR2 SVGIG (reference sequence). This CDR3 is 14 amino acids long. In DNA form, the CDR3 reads TGTGCCTCCAACAGGGGGTTGGCTAATGAAAAACTGTTTTTT. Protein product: CASNRGLANEKLFF.

The CDR3 nucleotides are TGTGCCAGCTCACTGGGGGACGCCAACTCTGGAAACACCATATATTTT. Translation gives CASSLGDANSGNTIYF. The chain employs TRBV18 and TRBJ1-3, with a possible D match to TRBD1 (5 bases). The ends were cut back, 4 bases at V and 0 bases at J, with 13 bases in the middle. The V gene's germline CDR1 is KGHSH and CDR2 LQKENI. The CDR3 has 16 amino acids.

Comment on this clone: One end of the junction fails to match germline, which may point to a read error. The CDR3 region is CAISGGPSETRF. The DNA of the CDR3 is TGTGCCATCAGTGGAGGACCTTCCGAGACCCGTTTC. The rearrangement joins TRBV6-8 to TRBJ2-7; weak D call: TRBD2 (5 bases). The CDR3 length is 12 residues. Germline V gene lookup returns CDR1 MNHGY and CDR2 SAAAGT.

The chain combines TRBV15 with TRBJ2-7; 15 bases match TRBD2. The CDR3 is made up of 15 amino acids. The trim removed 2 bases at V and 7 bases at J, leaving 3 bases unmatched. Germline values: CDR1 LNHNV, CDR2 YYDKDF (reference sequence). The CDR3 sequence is CATSRPGTSGREQYF. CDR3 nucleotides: TGTGCCACCAGCAGACCCGGGACTAGCGGGAGGGAGCAGTACTTC.

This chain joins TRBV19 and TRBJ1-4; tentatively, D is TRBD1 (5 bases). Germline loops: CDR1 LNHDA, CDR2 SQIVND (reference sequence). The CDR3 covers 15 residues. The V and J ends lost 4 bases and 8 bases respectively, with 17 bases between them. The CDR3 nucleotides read TGTGCCAGTAGTACCCGGGACTTCGGGGGGGAAAAACTGTTTTTT. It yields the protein CASSTRDFGGEKLFF.

This chain's CDR3 is CASSPRQGYQETQYF. CDR3 sequence (DNA): TGTGCCAGCTCACCACGACAGGGCTACCAAGAGACCCAGTACTTC. The chain carries TRBV18 and TRBJ2-5, with 7 nucleotides matching TRBD1. Germline trimming cut 1 base from V and 0 bases from J; bases unmatched to any gene: 2. CDR1 is KGHSH, CDR2 LQKENI, per germline. This CDR3 has 15 amino acids.